This TCR beta chain originates from a study of control samples from healthy donors and cancer patients. The CDR3 spans 10 residues. The V gene's germline CDR1 is MNHEY and CDR2 SMNVEV (reference sequence). Trimming left V 6 bases short and J 5 bases short, with 5 bases between. TCRdb keeps only in-frame clones here, not all; method: immunoSEQ multiplex PCR. The data show fewer than 95,000 clones, approximately 86% seen once. This TCR derives from a man aged 30 to 45 in good health. What was sequenced was blood. The genes are TRBV27 and TRBJ2-7; unclear D gene. CDR3 protein: CASRVDEQYF. In nucleotides, the CDR3 is TGTGCCAGCAGGGTGGACGAGCAGTACTTC.